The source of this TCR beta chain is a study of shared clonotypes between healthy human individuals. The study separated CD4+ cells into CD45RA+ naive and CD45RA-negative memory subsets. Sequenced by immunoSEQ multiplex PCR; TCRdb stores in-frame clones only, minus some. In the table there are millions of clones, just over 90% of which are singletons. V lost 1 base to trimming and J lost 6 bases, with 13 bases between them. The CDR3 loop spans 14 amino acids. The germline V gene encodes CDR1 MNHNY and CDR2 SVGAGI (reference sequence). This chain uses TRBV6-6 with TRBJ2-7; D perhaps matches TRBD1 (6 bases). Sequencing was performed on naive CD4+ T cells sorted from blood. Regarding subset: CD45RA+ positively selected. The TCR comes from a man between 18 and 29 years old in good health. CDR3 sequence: CASSYLSVGGEQYF. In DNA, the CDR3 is TGTGCCAGCAGTTACTTATCTGTAGGGGGCGAGCAGTACTTC.